These 18 T cell receptor beta chains came from one sample sequenced in a study of glioma-infiltrating T cells listed by TCRdb under 2016. Sequencing used an Illumina MiSeq. TCR alpha and beta CDR3 regions were amplified with the iRepertoire nested amplicon-rescue multiplex PCR (arm-PCR) platform from RNA. TCRdb trimmed the raw reads at Q25, called clones with MiXCR and kept productive beta chains. Here each entry gathers all rows of one CDR3 protein and keeps the most common genes and DNA. The sample contains some 120,000 distinct CDR3 sequences, 20% to 25% of them found a single time. The ten largest account for roughly 15% of the sample. Sequencing was performed on glioma tissue, nonneoplastic brain tissue, or PBMCs (not recorded which). These receptors all stem from a human donor with low-grade glioma or glioblastoma, undergoing nonglioma brain surgery, or in good health (not recorded which).

The chain joins TRBV12-3 or TRBV12-4 to TRBJ1-2; a possible D gene is TRBD1 (5 bases). Trimming took off 8 bases at V and 4 bases at J, with 14 bases between the two ends. The CDR3 contains 13 residues. The CDR3: CASAEGTGYGYTF. CDR3 coding DNA: TGTGCCAGCGCGGAAGGGACGGGCTATGGCTACACCTTC.

This clonotype was counted ten times or more. The chain joins TRBV27 to TRBJ2-3; no reliable D call. V was cut by 5 bases and J by 3 bases, with 12 bases left in between. Germline CDR1 is MNHEY and CDR2 is SMNVEV (reference sequence). The CDR3 covers 14 residues. CDR3: CASSRVGSTDTQYF. CDR3 DNA sequence: TGTGCCAGCAGTCGTGTCGGATCAACAGATACGCAGTATTTT.

This clonotype has ten or more counts. This chain joins TRBV4-2 and TRBJ2-3; D gene unclear. Germline CDR1 reads LGHNA; CDR2 reads YNFKEQ. V gave up 3 bases and J gave up 0 bases, with 16 bases separating them. The CDR3 contains 17 residues. CDR3 sequence reads: CASSQRLTMTSTDTQYF. CDR3 nucleotides: TGTGCCAGCAGCCAGCGTTTGACAATGACTAGCACAGATACGCAGTATTTT.

The table lists this clonotype with many counts. The rearrangement uses TRBV7-2 and TRBJ2-1, with a tentative D call TRBD2 (6 bases). Germline CDR1 is SGHTA and CDR2 is FQGNSA. Trimming left V 1 base short and J 12 bases short, with 13 bases between. CDR3 length: 13 amino acids. CDR3 bases: TGTGCCAGCAGCTTAGGCGGGAAATTAGGGCAGTTCTTC. Protein: CASSLGGKLGQFF.

This clonotype was seen repeatedly, ten times or more. The rearrangement links TRBV27 to TRBJ2-7, with 8 positions matching TRBD1. The CDR3 totals 14 residues. Germline V CDR1 and CDR2: MNHEY, SMNVEV (reference sequence). Trimming removed 5 bases from V and 1 base from J; junction bases left unmatched: 4. CDR3 nucleotides: TGTGCCAGCAGTCTGGGGACAGGATCCTACGAGCAGTACTTC. Its translation: CASSLGTGSYEQYF.

This clonotype appeared many times. V gene TRBV7-2 combines with J gene TRBJ2-3; maybe TRBD2 (6 bases). The CDR3 is 15 amino acids. The V end lost 1 base, the J end lost 6 bases, and 14 bases lay between the germline ends. Germline V lookup: CDR1 SGHTA, CDR2 FQGNSA. The CDR3 is CASSLGGGAWDTQYF. DNA of the CDR3: TGTGCCAGCAGCTTAGGGGGCGGGGCCTGGGATACGCAGTATTTT.

This clonotype was seen a single time. Relative to the germline gene, one junction end is altered; a read error may explain this. The chain combines TRBV6-6 with TRBJ1-1; D remains ambiguous. CDR1 and CDR2 (germline): MNHNY, SVGAGI (reference sequence). The CDR3 runs 12 residues. CDR3 sequence: CASIHRNTEAFF. DNA for the CDR3: TGCGCCAGCATCCACCGGAACACTGAGGCTTTCTTT.

The sample holds one count of this clonotype. The chain links TRBV5-5 to TRBJ2-1; D is unclear. This CDR3 contains 17 residues. Looked up from germline, CDR1 is SGHKS and CDR2 is YYEKEE (reference sequence). V was cut by 4 bases and J by 0 bases, with 17 bases left in between. The CDR3 here is CASSAIKTGYSYNEQFF. CDR3 in DNA: TGTGCCAGCAGCGCGATTAAGACGGGCTACTCCTACAATGAGCAGTTCTTC.

This clonotype was seen at least ten times. The chain joins TRBV28 to TRBJ2-3, with D unclear. CDR1 and CDR2 (germline): MDHEN, SYDVKM. This CDR3 is built from 18 residues. V lost 1 base and J lost 0, with 17 bases in between. Here the CDR3 reads CASSLYLRTVTSTDTQYF. For the CDR3, the DNA is TGTGCCAGCAGTTTATACCTGAGAACCGTTACTAGCACAGATACGCAGTATTTT. The full variable domain, completed using reference TRBV28 and TRBJ2-3, is DVKVTQSSRYLVKRTGEKVFLECVQDMDHENMFWYRQDPGLGLRLIYFSYDVKMKEKGDIPEGYSVSREKKERFSLILESASTNQTSMYLCASSLYLRTVTSTDTQYFGPGTRLTVL.

This clonotype occurred a few times. The chain couples TRBV18 to TRBJ2-3, with TRBD2 matching over 12 bases. The CDR3 contains 17 residues. With 3 bases clipped from V and 3 bases from J, the junction kept 7 bases outside the gene matches. Germline-derived CDR1 and CDR2 are KGHSH and LQKENI. The CDR3 loop reads CASSPWTSGAATDTQYF. In DNA, the CDR3 is TGTGCCAGCTCACCCTGGACTAGCGGGGCAGCGACAGATACGCAGTATTTT.

V is TRBV12-3 or TRBV12-4 and J is TRBJ2-7; 7 nucleotides agree with TRBD2. This CDR3 is 18 amino acids long. V was pared by 4 bases and J by 0 bases, with 15 bases of the junction left unmatched. This chain's CDR3 is CASSSGRDTSVSSYEQYF. The CDR3 DNA sequence: TGTGCCAGCAGTTCGGGCCGAGATACTAGCGTGAGCTCCTACGAGCAGTACTTC.

This clonotype was detected many times. The chain has TRBV28 and TRBJ1-1, with a weak D call TRBD1 (5 bases). From germline, CDR1 is MDHEN and CDR2 SYDVKM. V shed 6 bases and J shed 5 bases, with 10 bases lying between them. CDR3 length: 12 amino acids. The CDR3 sequence is CASRLRGTEAFF. The CDR3 region has the DNA TGTGCCAGCAGGCTGAGGGGAACTGAAGCTTTCTTT.

This clonotype occurred many times. The genes are TRBV20-1 and TRBJ2-1; the D is unclear. The CDR3 is made up of 14 amino acids. Germline V gene lookup returns CDR1 DFQATT and CDR2 SNEGSKA (reference sequence). DNA of the CDR3: TGCAGGCCGAAGTCCCCCAACCGGTACAATGAGCAGTTCTTC. Translated: CRPKSPNRYNEQFF.

Only a few counts were recorded for this clonotype. A much larger clone lies a single base off, so this may be a read error. This chain uses TRBV7-9 with TRBJ1-5; 9 bases match TRBD1. Trimming cost V 6 bases and J 4 bases; bases outside gene matches: 7. From germline, CDR1 is SEHNR and CDR2 FQNEAQ (reference sequence). CDR3 length: 15 amino acids. The CDR3 DNA reads as TGTGCCAGCAGACCCGGGACAGGGAGAAATCAGCCCCAGCATTTT. This encodes CASRPGTGRNQPQHF. Using reference TRBV7-9 and TRBJ1-5 for the parts outside the CDR3, the full variable domain is DTGVSQNPRHKITKRGQNVTFRCDPISEHNRLYWYRQTLGQGPEFLTYFQNEAQLEKSRLLSDRFSAERPKGSFSTLEIQRTEQGDSAMYLCASRPGTGRNQPQHFGDGTRLSIL.

This clonotype was seen just once. Given a much more abundant clone one base away, this may be a read error. This chain joins TRBV10-3 and TRBJ2-1; TRBD2 matches at 14 bases. After removal of 8 bases from V and 13 bases from J, the junction contained 4 bases not matched to a gene. CDR3 length: 12 residues. The germline CDR1 and CDR2 sequences are ENHRY and SYGVKD. CDR3 sequence reads: CAIGGLAGDQFF. As DNA, the CDR3 is TGTGCCATCGGGGGACTAGCGGGAGATCAGTTCTTC.

As regards this clonotype: This may be a read error: a much more frequent sequence differs by one nucleotide. J is TRBJ1-5 and V is TRBV12-3 or TRBV12-4; no clear D. This CDR3 is 13 amino acids long. This CDR3 is CASNLNQNQPQHF. CDR3 sequence (DNA): TGTGCCAGCAATTTAAACCAAAATCAGCCCCAGCATTTT.

This clonotype was recorded a few times. Being one base from a much bigger clone, this may be a read error. The genes are TRBV19 and TRBJ2-7; D is perhaps TRBD2 (6 bases). The CDR3 spans 15 residues. Per the germline V gene, CDR1 is LNHDA and CDR2 is SQIVND (reference sequence). The V and J ends lost 3 bases and 9 bases respectively, with 21 bases between them. This CDR3 is CASSMTGSAYHGQYF. DNA of the CDR3: TGTGCCAGTAGTATGACCGGGAGTGCGTATCACGGGCAGTACTTC. Combining the CDR3 with reference TRBV19 and TRBJ2-7 gives the whole variable domain DGGITQSPKYLFRKEGQNVTLSCEQNLNHDAMYWYRQDPGQGLRLIYYSQIVNDFQKGDIAEGYSVSREKKESFPLTVTSAQKNPTAFYLCASSMTGSAYHGQYFGPGTRLTVT.

This clonotype turned up a few times. A much larger clone sits a single nucleotide away, making a read error possible. V and J are TRBV2 and TRBJ2-3, with D possibly TRBD1 on 6 matching bases. Germline CDR1 reads SNHLY; CDR2 reads FYNNEI. Trimming stripped 6 bases from V and 3 bases from J, with 13 bases between. This CDR3 contains 14 residues. The CDR3 nucleotides are TGTGCCAGCAGCAGGGAGCAGGGGACAGATACGCAGTATTTT. Translated, it gives CASSREQGTDTQYF.